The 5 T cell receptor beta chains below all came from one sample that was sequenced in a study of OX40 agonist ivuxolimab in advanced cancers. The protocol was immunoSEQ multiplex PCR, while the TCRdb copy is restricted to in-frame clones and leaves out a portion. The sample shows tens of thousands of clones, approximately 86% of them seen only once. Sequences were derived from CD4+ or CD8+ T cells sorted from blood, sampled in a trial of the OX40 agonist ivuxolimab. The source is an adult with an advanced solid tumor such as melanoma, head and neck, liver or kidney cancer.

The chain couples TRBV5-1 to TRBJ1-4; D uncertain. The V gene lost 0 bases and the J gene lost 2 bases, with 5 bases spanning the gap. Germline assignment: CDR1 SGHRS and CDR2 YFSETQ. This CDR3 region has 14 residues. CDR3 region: CASSLGQTNEKLFF. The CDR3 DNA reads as TGCGCCAGCAGCTTGGGCCAGACTAATGAAAAACTGTTTTTT.

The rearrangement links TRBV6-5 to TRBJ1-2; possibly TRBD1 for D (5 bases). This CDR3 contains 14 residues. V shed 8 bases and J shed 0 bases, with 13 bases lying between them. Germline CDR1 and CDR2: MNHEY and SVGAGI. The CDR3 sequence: CASSGLGPNYGYTF. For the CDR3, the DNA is TGTGCCAGCTCAGGGTTGGGACCTAACTATGGCTACACCTTC.

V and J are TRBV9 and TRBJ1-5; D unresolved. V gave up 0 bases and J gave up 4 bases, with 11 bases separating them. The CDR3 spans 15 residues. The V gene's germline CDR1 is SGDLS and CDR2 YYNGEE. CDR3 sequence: CASSVGSGGNQPQHF. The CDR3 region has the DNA TGTGCCAGCAGCGTAGGAAGCGGTGGGAATCAGCCCCAGCATTTT. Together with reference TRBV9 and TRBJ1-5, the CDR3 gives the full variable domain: DSGVTQTPKHLITATGQRVTLRCSPRSGDLSVYWYQQSLDQGLQFLIQYYNGEERAKGNILERFSAQQFPDLHSELNLSSLELGDSALYFCASSVGSGGNQPQHFGDGTRLSIL.

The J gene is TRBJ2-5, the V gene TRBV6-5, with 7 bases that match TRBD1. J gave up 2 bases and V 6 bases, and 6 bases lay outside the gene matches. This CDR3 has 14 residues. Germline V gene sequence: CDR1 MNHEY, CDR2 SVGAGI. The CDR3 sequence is CASSRTGGQETQYF. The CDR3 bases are TGTGCCAGCAGCCGGACAGGCGGGCAAGAGACCCAGTACTTC.

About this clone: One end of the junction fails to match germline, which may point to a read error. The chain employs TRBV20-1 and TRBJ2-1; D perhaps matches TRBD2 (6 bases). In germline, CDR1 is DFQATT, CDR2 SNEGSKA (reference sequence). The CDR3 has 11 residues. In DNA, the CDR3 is TGCAGGGGGGGTAGCGGCACGGAGCAGCTCTTC. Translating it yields CRGGSGTEQLF.